These T cell receptor beta chains were read from a single sample in a study of CD8 T cells in ankylosing spondylitis. Each CDR3 protein gets one entry after TCRdb re-called the 5' RACE reads with MiXCR. The sample has approximately 400,000 distinct CDR3 sequences, roughly 17% seen once. The material sequenced was blood, either unsorted or a sorted T cell fraction (not recorded which). The receptors stem from a male donor with ankylosing spondylitis. Each CDR3 is given with its conserved first and last residue. Each record gives: V gene, clone size, J gene, D gene, CDR3 DNA, CDR3 protein. The D gene is left open where the match is weak. The listing skips clone size in some rows; elsewhere it reads once, few, many or a size class.

TRBV9	few	TRBJ2-3	TRBD1	TGTGCCAGCAGCGTAGTAGGACAGGGGAGCACAGATACGCAGTATTTT	CASSVVGQGSTDTQYF
TRBV12-3/TRBV12-4	many	TRBJ1-1	.	TGTGCCAGCAGTTTATCAGCTGAAGCTTTCTTT	CASSLSAEAFF
TRBV7-2	.	TRBJ1-5	.	TGTGCCAGCAGCTTTTATGATCAGCCCCAGCATTTT	CASSFYDQPQHF
TRBV20-1	few	TRBJ1-5	.	TGCAGTGCTAGGCCCGGGGAAGGGGGAGGTCAGCCCCAGCATTTT	CSARPGEGGGQPQHF
TRBV30	few	TRBJ2-3	.	TGTGCCTGGAGTGTAGAATCGGTTACAGATACGCAGTATTTT	CAWSVESVTDTQYF
TRBV29-1	.	TRBJ2-3	TRBD2	TGCAGCCTCGGGACTAAAACAGATACGCAGTATTTT	CSLGTKTDTQYF
TRBV25-1	.	TRBJ1-3	.	TGTGCCAGCAGTGACACAGGCTACTCTGGAAACACCATATATTTT	CASSDTGYSGNTIYF
TRBV2	.	TRBJ2-2	TRBD2	TGTGCCAGCAGGGGGACTAGCGGGTTCACCGGGGAGCTGTTTTTT	CASRGTSGFTGELFF
TRBV12-3/TRBV12-4	many	TRBJ2-1	TRBD1	TGTGCCAGCAGTTGGGACAGTGACAATGAGCAGTTCTTC	CASSWDSDNEQFF
TRBV5-1	.	TRBJ2-1	TRBD2	TGCGCCAGCAGCCTGGCCCCCTGGCGGGAGAGCAATGAGCAGTTCTTC	CASSLAPWRESNEQFF
TRBV5-1	few	TRBJ1-4	.	TGCGCCAGCAGCTTTTCCCAGGGTGAAAAACTGTTTTTT	CASSFSQGEKLFF
TRBV20-1	.	TRBJ2-1	.	TGCAGTGCTATTTCTTTAGACTCCTACAATGAGCAGTTCTTC	CSAISLDSYNEQFF
TRBV14	.	TRBJ2-1	TRBD2	TGTGCCAGCAGCCAAACCCTGACTAGCTTGTACAATGAGCAGTTCTTC	CASSQTLTSLYNEQFF
TRBV11-3	.	TRBJ2-1	TRBD2	TGTGCCAGCAGCTTAGCCTGGGGGGCTAGCGGGAGGTCTGAGCAGTTCTTC	CASSLAWGASGRSEQFF
TRBV6-2/TRBV6-3	few	TRBJ2-1	TRBD2	TGTGCCAGCAGGGCCGGGACTAGCGGGAACAATGAGCAGTTCTTC	CASRAGTSGNNEQFF
TRBV7-2	few	TRBJ2-2	.	TGTGCCAGCAGCCGTAACTGGGCCGCCACCGGGGAGCTGTTTTTT	CASSRNWAATGELFF
TRBV4-1	.	TRBJ1-2	.	TGCGCCAGCAGCCAAGAAGCCCCATATTCGGGGGGCGAGCTATATGGCTACACCTTC	CASSQEAPYSGGELYGYTF
TRBV20-1	many	TRBJ1-6	.	TGCAGTGCTGGGTCGGGAGATGGTTCACCCCTCCACTTT	CSAGSGDGSPLHF
TRBV29-1	.	TRBJ1-5	.	TGTTCCGTAGGGACACCCTCGGCGGGGAGCAATCAGCCCCAGCATTTT	CSVGTPSAGSNQPQHF
TRBV15	.	TRBJ2-7	.	TGTGCCACCAGCAGAGGAAAGACAGATTACGAGCAGTACTTC	CATSRGKTDYEQYF
TRBV4-1	.	TRBJ1-1	.	TGCGCCAGCAGCCCCCCGACGGGGCGCCGTGAAGCTTTCTTT	CASSPPTGRREAFF
TRBV29-1	few	TRBJ2-2	TRBD1	TGCAGCGTTCTCCCACGACAGGGGGCACGGGAGCTGTTTTTT	CSVLPRQGARELFF
TRBV12-3/TRBV12-4	many	TRBJ1-3	.	TGTGCCAGCAGTTTAGAGGGGACTGGAAACACCATATATTTT	CASSLEGTGNTIYF
TRBV4-2	.	TRBJ1-2	.	TGTGCCAGCAGCCGGGAGAAAGGGACTAACTATGGCTACACCTTC	CASSREKGTNYGYTF
TRBV7-2	few	TRBJ2-7	TRBD1	TGTGCCAGCAGCTTAGGGCGGTCGCAGGGGGCATCCTACGAGCAGTACTTC	CASSLGRSQGASYEQYF
TRBV11-2	.	TRBJ2-4	.	TGTGCCAGCAGCTTATCAGGGTCCAAAAACATTCAGTACTTC	CASSLSGSKNIQYF
TRBV9	once	TRBJ1-1	.	TGTGCCAGCAGCGTAGCGCAGGGCATGAACACTGAAGCTTTCTTT	CASSVAQGMNTEAFF
TRBV5-6	.	TRBJ2-3	.	TGTGCCAGCAGCTCCGGGGCGGGATACACAGATACGCAGTATTTT	CASSSGAGYTDTQYF
TRBV18	.	TRBJ2-7	.	TGTGCCAGCTCACCCCAAGAGGAGCAGTACTTC	CASSPQEEQYF
TRBV12-3/TRBV12-4	.	TRBJ1-5	TRBD1	TGTGCCAGCAGTTTAGGCCGGGACAGGGGAAACAATCAGCCCCAGCATTTT	CASSLGRDRGNNQPQHF
TRBV20-1	few	TRBJ1-6	.	TGCAGTGCTAGAGATTCCGAGGGAAATTCACCCCTCCACTTT	CSARDSEGNSPLHF
TRBV7-9	few	TRBJ1-6	.	TGTGCCAGCAGCTTACGACAGGTCGGCGGTGATTCACCCCTCCACTTT	CASSLRQVGGDSPLHF
TRBV6-1	.	TRBJ2-3	TRBD2	TGTGCCAGCAGTGAAGGGGCTAGCGGAAGCACAGATACGCAGTATTTT	CASSEGASGSTDTQYF
TRBV4-3	few	TRBJ2-3	.	TGCGCCAGCAGCCAGGGAAGGGGCCTTAGCACAGATACGCAGTATTTT	CASSQGRGLSTDTQYF
TRBV7-8	.	TRBJ1-2	.	TGTGCCAGCAGCTCCGGCGGGACAAAATATGGCTACACCTTC	CASSSGGTKYGYTF
TRBV11-3	few	TRBJ2-1	TRBD1	TGTGCCAGCAGCGCCCAGGGGGTTGGCTACAATGAGCAGTTCTTC	CASSAQGVGYNEQFF
TRBV15	many	TRBJ2-1	TRBD1	TGTGCCACCAGCACCCCAAGGGGGACAGAGGTTCACAATGAGCAGTTCTTC	CATSTPRGTEVHNEQFF
TRBV10-3	few	TRBJ1-2	.	TGTGCCATCAGTGAGTCCGGGGGATTTGAACATGGCTACACCTTC	CAISESGGFEHGYTF
TRBV12-3/TRBV12-4	.	TRBJ2-5	TRBD1	TGTGCCAGCAGCCAGACAGGGGGTCGAGAGACCCAGTACTTC	CASSQTGGRETQYF
TRBV28	.	TRBJ2-3	.	TGTGCCAGCATTCGCGGGCCGACAGATACGCAGTATTTT	CASIRGPTDTQYF
TRBV5-1	.	TRBJ1-1	TRBD1	TGCGCCAGCAGCGGAAGACAGGGGGCCCATGAAGCTTTCTTT	CASSGRQGAHEAFF
TRBV29-1	.	TRBJ2-7	TRBD1	TGCAGCGCTATTCCCGGGACAGGGGGTTCCTACGAGCAGTACTTC	CSAIPGTGGSYEQYF
TRBV25-1	.	TRBJ1-2	TRBD1	TGTGCCAGCAGTAGACCCGGGACAGGGCTTAACTATGGCTACACCTTC	CASSRPGTGLNYGYTF
TRBV29-1	.	TRBJ2-7	TRBD2	TGCAGCGTTGAAGATCGGGAGCGGGGCGGGTCCGAGCAGTACTTC	CSVEDRERGGSEQYF
TRBV4-2	many	TRBJ2-3	.	TGTGCCAGCAGCCAAGACCCCTACGGGGGCGGCACAGATACGCAGTATTTT	CASSQDPYGGGTDTQYF
TRBV11-2	few	TRBJ2-2	.	TGTGCCAGCAGCACCCTGATGAACGCGAACACCGGGGAGCTGTTTTTT	CASSTLMNANTGELFF
TRBV10-3	many	TRBJ2-1	.	TGTGCCACCACCAATAGCCCTAATGAGCAGTTCTTC	CATTNSPNEQFF
TRBV10-3	few	TRBJ2-1	TRBD2	TGTGCCATCAGTGAAGACTCCTCACTAGCGGGGGGGCTACGCAATGAGCAGTTCTTC	CAISEDSSLAGGLRNEQFF